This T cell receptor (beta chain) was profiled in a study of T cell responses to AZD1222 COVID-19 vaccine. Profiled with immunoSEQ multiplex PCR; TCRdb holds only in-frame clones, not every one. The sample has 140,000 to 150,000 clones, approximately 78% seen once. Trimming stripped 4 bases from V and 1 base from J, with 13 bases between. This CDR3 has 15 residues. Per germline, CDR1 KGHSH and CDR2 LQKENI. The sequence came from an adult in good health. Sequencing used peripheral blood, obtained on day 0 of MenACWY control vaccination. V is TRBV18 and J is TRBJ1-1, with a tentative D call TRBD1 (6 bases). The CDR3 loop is CASSHRNRENTEAFF. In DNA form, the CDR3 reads TGTGCCAGCTCACATCGTAACAGGGAGAACACTGAAGCTTTCTTT.